This note documents a single T cell receptor beta chain sequence. Its specificity is not known. Repertoires were generated with immunoSEQ multiplex PCR, while TCRdb's copy carries only in-frame clones and drops some. The profile shows more than 9,500 clones, 84% of them singletons. V was clipped by 1 base and J by 1 base, with 7 bases between them. The CDR3 runs 14 residues. The germline V gene encodes CDR1 SGHDT and CDR2 YYEEEE. The data originate from a study of tumor-infiltrating lymphocytes in localized non-small cell lung cancer. Study results and limitations: Not all patients were TCR sequenced, owing to tissue quantity. Technical variation could not be separated from intratumor heterogeneity here. Immunotypes IM1 and IM2 had similar TCR-derived T-cell fractions. Recurrence-free survival showed no association with tumor T-cell fraction.

The J gene is TRBJ2-3, the V gene TRBV5-6; D unresolved. The source is a human donor with non-small cell lung cancer. Sequencing was performed on lung tumor tissue. The CDR3 protein is CASSLYGGTDTQYF. The CDR3 DNA reads TGTGCCAGCAGCTTGTATGGGGGCACAGATACGCAGTATTTT. Complete variable domain (other parts from reference TRBV5-6 and TRBJ2-3): DAGVTQSPTHLIKTRGQQVTLRCSPKSGHDTVSWYQQALGQGPQFIFQYYEEEERQRGNFPDRFSGHQFPNYSSELNVNALLLGDSALYLCASSLYGGTDTQYFGPGTRLTVL.